Here is one T cell receptor (beta chain) with its context. As yet, its antigen is unknown. This entry belongs to a study of T cell responses to AZD1222 COVID-19 vaccine. Study-wide results and caveats: Donors were chiefly white British, with a greater number of females, and clonal diversity was perhaps underestimated. Unmutated variant regions are reportedly the target of nearly half of TCRs that are spike-specific.

Only in-frame clones appear in the TCRdb table, and some are missing; sequencing was by immunoSEQ multiplex PCR. Altogether around 96,000 clones are present, approximately 91% being singletons, with the ten largest covering 2.5% to 3%. Germline lookup yields CDR1 SGHTA and CDR2 FQGNSA. This CDR3 is 13 amino acids long. Between the trimmed V and J ends, which lost 4 bases and 4 bases, there was a span of 11 bases. Sequenced here: peripheral blood, sampled on day 0 of AZD1222 vaccination. The TCR originated in an adult in good health. The V call is TRBV7-2, the J call TRBJ2-7; D remains ambiguous. As DNA, the CDR3 is TGTGCCAGCAGCTCCCAGGTTGGGTACGAGCAGTACTTC. It codes for CASSSQVGYEQYF.